This T cell receptor (beta chain) was identified during a study of blood T cell repertoires in COVID-19. As for the study in general: Sources were T cells, B-cell-depleted T cells, or PBMCs; the material itself was cDNA or gDNA.

The V end was cut by 6 bases, the J end by 0 bases, with 11 bases between. This CDR3 has 14 amino acids. CDR1 is MDHEN, CDR2 SYDVKM, per germline. In the study's own analysis: Reference gene primer amplification gave estimated nucleated cell counts. TCRdb's table, derived via immunoSEQ multiplex PCR, lists solely in-frame clones and lacks some. The V and J calls and clone size were taken over from that table, and D and trimming were inferred from the DNA. The data contain around 140,000 clones, approximately 87% of them singletons. The chain joins TRBV28 to TRBJ1-1; a possible D gene is TRBD1 (5 bases). The clonotype was recovered from a man between 70 and 80 years old with active COVID-19. The sample was peripheral blood. CDR3 coding DNA: TGTGCCAGCAGACCGGGGGGTATGAACACTGAAGCTTTCTTT. As protein: CASRPGGMNTEAFF.